This is a list of T cell receptor beta chains from one sample in a study of radiation and T cells in renal cell carcinoma. Clones were sequenced by immunoSEQ multiplex PCR, and TCRdb holds only the in-frame ones, with some missing. The sample holds fewer than 200,000 clones; about 88% are singletons and the top ten take about 11%. Sequenced here: blood, sampled from a patient whose treatment included radiotherapy and nephrectomy. The receptors come from a woman between 45 and 60 years old with renal cell carcinoma. CDR3s include the opening cysteine and the closing phenylalanine or tryptophan. A D gene is named only where the DNA matches it firmly. Some rows mark clone size as missing; the rest say once, few, many or name a class of expanded clone.

d_call j_call v_call clone_size cdr3_nt cdr3_aa
. TRBJ2-4 TRBV7-2 . TGTGCCAGCAGCTTCCCGGGGCAACGCATTCAGTACTTC CASSFPGQRIQYF
. TRBJ1-5 TRBV19 . TGTGCCAGTAGTATTGTTAGCAGACATCAGCCCCAGCATTTT CASSIVSRHQPQHF
TRBD1 TRBJ2-1 TRBV5-5 . TGTGCCAGCAGCCCCGGACAGGACAATGAGCAGTTCTTC CASSPGQDNEQFF
. TRBJ1-3 TRBV19 . TGTGCCAGCGGAATTTCTGGAAACACCATATATTTT CASGISGNTIYF
. TRBJ2-3 TRBV11-1 once TGTGCCAGCAAAAGTTTAGGGGGAATGGCAGATACGCAGTATTTT CASKSLGGMADTQYF
. TRBJ1-5 TRBV5-4 . TGTGCCAGCAGCTTGGATTACAGCCAGCCCCAGCATTTT CASSLDYSQPQHF
TRBD1 TRBJ2-7 TRBV18 . TGTGCCAGCTCAACCGGGACAGCTCCCCTCGGCGAGCAGTACTTC CASSTGTAPLGEQYF
. TRBJ2-7 TRBV5-1 . TGCGCCAGCAGCTTCCAGGGGGGGGCCTACGAGCAGTACTTC CASSFQGGAYEQYF
. TRBJ1-1 TRBV6-1 . TGTGCCAGCAGTAACAGGGTTGGCACTGAAGCTTTCTTT CASSNRVGTEAFF
. TRBJ1-2 TRBV7-3 once TGTGCCAGCAGCCCCAACGGGGGCAGTAATAACTATGGCTACACCTTC CASSPNGGSNNYGYTF
. TRBJ2-7 TRBV5-8 . TGTGCCAGCAGCTTGGTAGGGGGTCAGGCCGAGCAGTACTTC CASSLVGGQAEQYF
. TRBJ2-1 TRBV7-2 . TGTGCCAGCAGCTTATTAGGGGGGAGCTCCTACAATGAGCAGTTCTTC CASSLLGGSSYNEQFF
. TRBJ1-1 TRBV5-1 once TGCGCCAGCAGCGGCGGGACCGGCATGAACACTGAAGCTTTCTTT CASSGGTGMNTEAFF